This T cell receptor beta chain was sequenced during a study of blood T cell repertoires in COVID-19. Background on the study: Samples representing acute and convalescent COVID-19 were sourced from the United States, Italy and Spain. Sample material is recorded as cDNA or gDNA derived from T cells, B-cell-depleted T cells, or PBMCs.

Only in-frame clones appear in the TCRdb table, and some are missing; sequencing was by immunoSEQ multiplex PCR. This sample has 150,000 to 200,000 clones, with roughly four fifths found just once. The CDR3 totals 15 residues. This receptor was taken from a man aged 60 to 75 with active or convalescent COVID-19. This chain links TRBV21-1 with TRBJ1-2. TRBV21-1 is a listed pseudogene. Sample: peripheral blood. The DNA of the CDR3 is TGTGCCAGCAGCGCCCTTCCCCGATTCGGCGGAGGCTACACCTTC. It encodes CASSALPRFGGGYTF.